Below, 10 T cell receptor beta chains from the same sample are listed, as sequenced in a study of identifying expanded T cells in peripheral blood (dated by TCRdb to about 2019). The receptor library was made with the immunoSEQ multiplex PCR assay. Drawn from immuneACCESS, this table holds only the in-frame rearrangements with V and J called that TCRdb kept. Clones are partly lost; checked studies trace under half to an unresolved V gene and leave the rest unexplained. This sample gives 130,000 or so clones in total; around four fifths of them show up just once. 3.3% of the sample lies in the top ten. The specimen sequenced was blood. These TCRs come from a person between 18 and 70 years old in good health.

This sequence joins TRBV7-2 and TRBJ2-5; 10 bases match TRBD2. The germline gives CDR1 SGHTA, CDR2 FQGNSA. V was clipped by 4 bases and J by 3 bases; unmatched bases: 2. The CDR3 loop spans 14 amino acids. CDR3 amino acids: CASSSSGGKETQYF. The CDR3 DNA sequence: TGTGCCAGCAGCTCTAGCGGGGGAAAAGAGACCCAGTACTTC.

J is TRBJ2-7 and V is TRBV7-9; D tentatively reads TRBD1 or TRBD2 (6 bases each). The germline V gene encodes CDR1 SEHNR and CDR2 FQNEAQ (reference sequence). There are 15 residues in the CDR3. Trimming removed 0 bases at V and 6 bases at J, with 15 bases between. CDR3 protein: CASSLAGTTGAEQYF. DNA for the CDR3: TGTGCCAGCAGCTTAGCCGGGACAACGGGGGCCGAGCAGTACTTC.

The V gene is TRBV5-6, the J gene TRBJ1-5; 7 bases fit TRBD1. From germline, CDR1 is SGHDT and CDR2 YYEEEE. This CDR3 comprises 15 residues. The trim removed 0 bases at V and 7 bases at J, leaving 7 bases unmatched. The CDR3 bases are TGTGCCAGCAGCTTGGGTGGGACAGTGGTGCAGCCCCAGCATTTT. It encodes CASSLGGTVVQPQHF.

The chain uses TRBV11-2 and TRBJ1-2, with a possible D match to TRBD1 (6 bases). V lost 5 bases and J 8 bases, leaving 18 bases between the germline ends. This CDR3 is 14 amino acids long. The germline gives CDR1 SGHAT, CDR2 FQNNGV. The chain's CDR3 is CASSHPQGRGGYTF. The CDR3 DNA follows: TGTGCCAGCAGCCACCCCCAGGGGAGAGGCGGCTACACCTTC.

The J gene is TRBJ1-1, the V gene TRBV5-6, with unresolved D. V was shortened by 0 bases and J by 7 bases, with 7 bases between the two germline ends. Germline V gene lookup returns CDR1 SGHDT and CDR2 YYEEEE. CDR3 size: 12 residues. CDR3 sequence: CASSLVGFEAFF. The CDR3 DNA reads TGTGCCAGCAGCTTGGTCGGCTTTGAAGCTTTCTTT.

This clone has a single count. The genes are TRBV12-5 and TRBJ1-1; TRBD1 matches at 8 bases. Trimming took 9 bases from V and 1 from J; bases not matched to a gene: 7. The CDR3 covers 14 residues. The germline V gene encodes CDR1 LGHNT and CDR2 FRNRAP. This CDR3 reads CARYRQGRNTEAFF. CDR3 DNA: TGTGCTAGGTACCGACAGGGGAGGAACACTGAAGCTTTCTTT.

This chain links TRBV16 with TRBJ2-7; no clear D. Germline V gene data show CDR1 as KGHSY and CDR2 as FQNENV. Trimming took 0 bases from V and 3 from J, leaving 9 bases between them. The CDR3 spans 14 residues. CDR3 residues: CASSQSIPVYEQYF. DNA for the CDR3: TGTGCCAGCAGCCAATCGATTCCGGTCTACGAGCAGTACTTC. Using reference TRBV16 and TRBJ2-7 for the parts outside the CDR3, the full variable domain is GEEVAQTPKHLVRGEGQKAKLYCAPIKGHSYVFWYQQVLKNEFKFLISFQNENVFDETGMPKERFSAKCLPNSPCSLEIQATKLEDSAVYFCASSQSIPVYEQYFGPGTRLTVT.

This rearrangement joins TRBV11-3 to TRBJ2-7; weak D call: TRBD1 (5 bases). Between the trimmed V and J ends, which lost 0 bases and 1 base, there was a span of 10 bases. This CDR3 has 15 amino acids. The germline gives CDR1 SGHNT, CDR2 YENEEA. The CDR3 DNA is TGTGCCAGCAGCTTAGACCCTGACAGTTCCTACGAGCAGTACTTC. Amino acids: CASSLDPDSSYEQYF.

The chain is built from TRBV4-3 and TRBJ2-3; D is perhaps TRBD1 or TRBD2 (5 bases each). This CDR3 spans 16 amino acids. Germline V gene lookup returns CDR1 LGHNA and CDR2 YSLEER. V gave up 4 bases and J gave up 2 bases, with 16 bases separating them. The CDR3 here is CASSPRGRTYTDTQYF. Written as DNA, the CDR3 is TGCGCCAGCAGCCCACGGGGACGGACTTACACAGATACGCAGTATTTT.

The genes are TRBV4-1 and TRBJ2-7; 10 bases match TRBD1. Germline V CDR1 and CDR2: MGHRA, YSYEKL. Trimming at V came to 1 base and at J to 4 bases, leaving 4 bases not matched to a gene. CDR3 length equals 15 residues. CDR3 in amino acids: CASSQGWTGGYEQYF. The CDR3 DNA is TGCGCCAGCAGCCAAGGTTGGACAGGGGGATACGAGCAGTACTTC.